Reported below is one T cell receptor beta chain. As yet, its antigen is unknown. The data stem from a study of T cells in Graves' hyperthyroidism and ophthalmopathy. General observations from the study: Most expanded thyroid clonotypes above 0.001 recurred in blood.

From RNA transcripts, TCR beta CDR3 regions were amplified. HTBI primers drove first-round RT-PCR of the TCR CDR3. One entry per CDR3 protein, called by TCRdb with MiXCR from the multiplex PCR reads. The profile covers a few hundred thousand distinct CDR3 sequences, with about 19% appearing a single time and just under 40% taken by the ten largest. Unmatched junction bases numbered 13, after V lost 5 bases and J lost 8 bases. The CDR3 has 17 amino acids. Germline CDR1 reads SGHAT; CDR2 reads FQNNGV. Under 3 months was the duration of disease in ophthalmopathy patients, who also had a Clinical Activity Score of at least 3 and a NOSPECS grade of at least 4. Out of 10 ml of fresh peripheral blood came the PBMCs.

Material: blood. The chain employs TRBV11-2 and TRBJ2-1, with TRBD2 matching over 12 bases. This receptor was obtained from a man aged 45-60 years with Graves' ophthalmopathy. The CDR3 bases are TGTGCCAGCAGCCTCCCAAATCTAGCGGGAGGGTACCATGAGCAGTTCTTC. Protein sequence: CASSLPNLAGGYHEQFF.